This T cell receptor beta chain was found in a study of PD-1 blockade in classical Hodgkin lymphoma. The study's findings and limits: By C4D1 there was a significant rise in CD4+ TCR diversity but not in CD8+ TCR diversity. Similar baseline diversity was found in complete responders and newly diagnosed patients. Some patients started nivolumab under 1 year after ASCT, and they were excluded. Relapsed/refractory patients reportedly had the lowest baseline TCR diversity, below newly diagnosed patients, who were below healthy donors.

Time point of the sample: cycle 4 day 1 (C4D1), after 5 to 7 weeks of nivolumab. Every patient was affected by relapse after autologous stem cell transplantation, while exposure to brentuximab vedotin was not uniform. CD4+ T cells were purified from thawed PBMCs by negative selection. Of note for this clone: Its target is not known.

V was clipped by 2 bases and J by 5 bases; unmatched bases: 10. CDR1 LNHNV and CDR2 YYDKDF come from the germline V gene (reference sequence). The CDR3 is 17 amino acids. The repertoire was sequenced with immunoSEQ multiplex PCR; TCRdb's copy has only in-frame clones and lacks some. The profile shows 30,000 to 40,000 clones, approximately 90% of them singletons. The J gene is TRBJ2-5, the V gene TRBV15; 11 bases line up with TRBD2. Sample: CD4+ T cells from blood, taken before the fourth cycle of nivolumab. The origin of this receptor is a human donor with classical Hodgkin lymphoma. Here the CDR3 reads CATSRWGLAEGGETQYF. The DNA for the CDR3 is TGTGCCACCAGCAGATGGGGACTAGCGGAGGGGGGGGAGACCCAGTACTTC.